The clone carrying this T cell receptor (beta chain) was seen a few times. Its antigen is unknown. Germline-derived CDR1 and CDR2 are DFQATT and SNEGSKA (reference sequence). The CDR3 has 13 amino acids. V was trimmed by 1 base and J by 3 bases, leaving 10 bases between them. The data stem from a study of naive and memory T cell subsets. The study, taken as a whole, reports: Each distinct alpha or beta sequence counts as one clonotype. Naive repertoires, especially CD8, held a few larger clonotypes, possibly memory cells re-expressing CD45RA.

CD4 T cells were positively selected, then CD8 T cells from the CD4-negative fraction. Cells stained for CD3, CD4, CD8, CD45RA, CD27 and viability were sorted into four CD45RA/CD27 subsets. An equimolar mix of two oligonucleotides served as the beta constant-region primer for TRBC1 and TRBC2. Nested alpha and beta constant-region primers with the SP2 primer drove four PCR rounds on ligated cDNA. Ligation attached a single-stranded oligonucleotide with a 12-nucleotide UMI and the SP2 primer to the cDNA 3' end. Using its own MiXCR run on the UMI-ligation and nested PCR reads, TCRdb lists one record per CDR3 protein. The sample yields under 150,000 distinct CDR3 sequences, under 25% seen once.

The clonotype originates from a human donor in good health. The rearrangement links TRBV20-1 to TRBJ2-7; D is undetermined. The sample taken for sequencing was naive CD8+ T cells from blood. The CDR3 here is CSARGPDNYEQYF. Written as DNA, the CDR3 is TGCAGTGCTAGAGGACCGGATAACTACGAGCAGTACTTC.